This entry lists 7 T cell receptor beta chains sequenced from one sample in a study of T-cell reconstitution after alpha-beta-depleted transplantation in children. Unique molecular identifiers were used to barcode this TCRbeta library. TCRdb reprocessed the PCR reads with MiXCR, giving one entry per CDR3 protein. This sample has under 75,000 distinct CDR3 sequences, with 11% found just once. The specimen comprised PBMCs, sampled before TCRalphabeta/CD19-depleted stem cell transplant. The receptors were sampled from a boy aged 5 to 17 with acute myeloid leukemia, due to receive a stem cell transplant.

The chain uses TRBV20-1 and TRBJ2-1, with D hard to call. The germline CDR1 and CDR2 sequences are DFQATT and SNEGSKA (reference sequence). This CDR3 is 16 amino acids long. Trimming shortened V by 0 bases and J by 1 base, and 13 bases separated the two germline ends. CDR3: CSARETVYTSYNEQFF. DNA for the CDR3: TGCAGTGCTAGAGAGACGGTCTATACTTCCTACAATGAGCAGTTCTTC.

The J gene is TRBJ1-2, the V gene TRBV5-6; 9 bases map to TRBD1. The germline gives CDR1 SGHDT, CDR2 YYEEEE. The CDR3 totals 15 residues. Losses at the gene ends were 3 bases for V and 5 bases for J; bases not matched to a gene: 8. In DNA, the CDR3 is TGTGCCAGCAGCTCAACAGGGGGCTTATGGTATGGCTACACCTTC. Its translation: CASSSTGGLWYGYTF.

The table lists this clonotype with many counts. V usage is TRBV12-5 and J usage is TRBJ2-1; D ambiguous. V was pared by 5 bases and J by 5 bases, with 4 bases between. Germline-derived CDR1 and CDR2 are LGHNT and FRNRAP. The CDR3 sequence is 11 residues long. Written as DNA, the CDR3 is TGTGCTAGTGGTCCCCACAATGAGCAGTTCTTC. Its protein is CASGPHNEQFF. Filled out from reference TRBV12-5 and TRBJ2-1, the complete variable domain reads DARVTQTPRHKVTEMGQEVTMRCQPILGHNTVFWYRQTMMQGLELLAYFRNRAPLDDSGMPKDRFSAEMPDATLATLKIQPSEPRDSAVYFCASGPHNEQFFGPGTRLTVL.

This clonotype occurred many times. The chain has TRBV7-6 and TRBJ2-2; D unresolved. CDR3 length: 12 amino acids. V was trimmed by 5 bases and J by 4 bases, leaving 5 bases between them. CDR1 SGHVS and CDR2 FNYEAQ come from the germline V gene. The CDR3 DNA reads as TGTGCCAGCAGCCTTGTCACCGGGGAGCTGTTTTTT. This sequence encodes CASSLVTGELFF.

Note on this clonotype: It may be a read error: a sequence one base away is much more abundant. CDR3 nucleotides: TGTGCCTGCAGTTCCTTAGCGGGGGACCCACTCTCCTACAATGAGCAGTTCTTC. Amino acids: CACSSLAGDPLSYNEQFF. The genes are TRBV2 and TRBJ2-1; 9 positions match TRBD2. This CDR3 has 18 residues. Germline lookup yields CDR1 SNHLY and CDR2 FYNNEI. The full variable domain, its missing parts supplied by reference TRBV2 and TRBJ2-1, is EPEVTQTPSHQVTQMGQEVILRCVPISNHLYFYWYRQILGQKVEFLVSFYNNEISEKSEIFDDQFSVERPDGSNFTLKIRSTKLEDSAMYFCACSSLAGDPLSYNEQFFGPGTRLTVL.

In this sample, this clonotype turned up many times. The CDR3 DNA reads as TGTGCCAGCAGCCCCCGACTAGGGCGAGAAGTACAGACCCAGTACTTC. It codes for CASSPRLGREVQTQYF. The chain couples TRBV3-1 to TRBJ2-5; tentatively, D is TRBD2 (6 bases). The ends were cut back, 4 bases at V and 6 bases at J, with 21 bases in the middle. From germline, CDR1 is LGHDT and CDR2 YNNKEL (reference sequence). The CDR3 is made up of 16 amino acids.

This clonotype was counted ten times or more. This rearrangement joins TRBV20-1 to TRBJ2-3, with D unresolved. V was cut by 2 bases and J by 2 bases, with 8 bases left in between. CDR1 is DFQATT, CDR2 SNEGSKA, per germline (reference sequence). This CDR3 spans 13 amino acids. CDR3: CSARPTPTDTQYF. DNA for the CDR3: TGCAGTGCTAGACCCACCCCCACAGATACGCAGTATTTT.